The entry that follows covers one T cell receptor (beta chain) sequence. CDR3 length equals 17 residues. Per the germline V gene, CDR1 is MDHEN and CDR2 is SYDVKM. Unmatched junction bases numbered 13, after V lost 6 bases and J lost 6 bases. The data were taken from a study of T cell changes during pregnancy in multiple sclerosis. Profiling relied on immunoSEQ multiplex PCR, and the TCRdb table lists in-frame clones only, not all of them. This table holds 40,000 to 50,000 clones, 85% to 95% found once. The clonotype was recovered from a female donor with multiple sclerosis, enrolled in a pregnancy study. The sequenced sample was CD4+ T cells from peripheral blood mononuclear cells, obtained in the third trimester of pregnancy. The V gene is TRBV28, the J gene TRBJ2-2, with 10 bases lining up with TRBD2. The CDR3 nucleotides read TGTGCCAGCAGCCCTCGAGGTGCTAGCGGGAGAGCCGGGGAGCTGTTTTTT. It encodes CASSPRGASGRAGELFF.